Listed below are T cell receptor beta chains from one sample, sequenced in a study of blood T cell repertoires in COVID-19. Assay: immunoSEQ multiplex PCR; the TCRdb copy retains only in-frame clones and omits some. The sample includes 100,000 to 120,000 clones, roughly four fifths of them seen just once. Sequencing input: peripheral blood. The origin of the receptors is a woman aged 55-69 years with acute or convalescent COVID-19. The CDR3 runs from the conserved cysteine through the conserved F or W. Fields, in order: J gene, V gene, clone size, CDR3 length, D gene, CDR3 protein, CDR3 DNA. The D gene is left open where the match is weak. The size of a clone is reported for some rows only, either as once, few or many, or as a class for expanded clones.

TRBJ1-2 TRBV13 NA 14 NA CASSHVNRDYGYTF TGTGCCAGCAGCCACGTAAACAGAGACTATGGCTACACCTTC
TRBJ1-6 TRBV4-1 NA 15 TRBD1 CASSLRTGSDSPLHF TGCGCCAGCAGCCTACGGACAGGGTCGGACTCACCCCTCCACTTT
TRBJ1-6 TRBV7-2 few 17 TRBD1 CASSLRDRGRWNSPLHF TGTGCCAGCAGCTTAAGGGACAGGGGCCGGTGGAATTCACCCCTCCACTTT
TRBJ1-2 TRBV2 few 16 NA CASSEESAYRDYGYTF TGTGCCAGCAGTGAAGAGTCAGCCTATCGGGACTATGGCTACACCTTC
TRBJ2-3 TRBV7-9 NA 16 TRBD1 CASSSRTGGIVDTQYF TGTGCCAGCAGCTCGCGGACAGGGGGCATTGTGGATACGCAGTATTTT
TRBJ2-5 TRBV5-1 NA 17 NA CASSLERNTMTGETQYF TGCGCCAGCAGCTTGGAACGGAATACTATGACGGGGGAGACCCAGTACTTC
TRBJ2-4 TRBV2 NA 21 NA CASSEALRGETTALAKNIQYF TGTGCCAGCAGTGAAGCGCTTCGGGGAGAAACTACAGCACTCGCCAAAAACATTCAGTACTTC
TRBJ2-7 TRBV6-5 NA 16 NA CASSYSPVSGAYEQYF TGTGCCAGCAGTTACTCCCCTGTGTCAGGGGCCTACGAGCAGTACTTC
TRBJ1-4 TRBV24-1 NA 14 TRBD1 CATSDTGVGEKLFF TGTGCCACCAGTGACACAGGGGTAGGAGAAAAACTGTTTTTT
TRBJ1-3 TRBV4-3 NA 16 TRBD1 CASSQRRDSFGNTIYF TGCGCCAGCAGCCAAAGGCGGGACAGTTTTGGAAACACCATATATTTT
TRBJ1-2 TRBV28 once 13 NA CASTVQGGYGYTF TGTGCCAGCACCGTACAGGGTGGGTATGGCTACACCTTC
TRBJ1-2 TRBV19 NA 13 TRBD1 CASSRDRRYGYTF TGTGCCAGTAGTAGGGACAGACGGTATGGCTACACCTTC
TRBJ1-5 TRBV5-1 NA 15 NA CASSLGQNSNQPQHF TGCGCCAGCAGCTTGGGACAGAATAGCAATCAGCCCCAGCATTTT
TRBJ2-5 TRBV7-2 NA 14 NA CASSLISRAETQYF TGTGCCAGCAGCTTAATAAGCAGGGCAGAGACCCAGTACTTC
TRBJ1-5 TRBV5-6 NA 14 NA CASSQGGANQPQHF TGTGCCAGCTCCCAAGGTGGGGCCAATCAGCCCCAGCATTTT
TRBJ2-5 TRBV7-3 NA 15 TRBD2 CASSLQPSGEETQYF TGTGCCAGCAGCCTCCAACCTAGCGGGGAGGAGACCCAGTACTTC
TRBJ2-7 TRBV11-3 NA 19 TRBD1 CASSFRFGTGPSSSYEQYF TGTGCCAGCAGCTTCCGTTTCGGGACAGGGCCTTCATCCTCCTACGAGCAGTACTTC
TRBJ1-1 TRBV28 NA 14 NA CASSLQGMNTEAFF TGTGCCAGCAGTTTACAGGGGATGAACACTGAAGCTTTCTTT
TRBJ2-7 TRBV15 once 15 NA CATSRVRTGLNEQYF TGTGCCACCAGCAGAGTAAGAACAGGTCTGAACGAGCAGTACTTC
TRBJ2-7 TRBV7-2 NA 14 NA CASSLQGTGYEQYF TGTGCCAGCAGCTTACAGGGTACGGGCTACGAGCAGTACTTC
TRBJ2-1 TRBV5-1 NA 18 TRBD2 CASSFRPGLAGAYNEQFF TGCGCCAGCAGCTTCCGGCCGGGACTAGCGGGGGCCTACAATGAGCAGTTCTTC
TRBJ1-2 TRBV6-5 NA 13 NA CASSYGALYGYTF TGTGCCAGCAGTTACGGGGCCTTATATGGCTACACCTTC
TRBJ1-5 TRBV24-1 NA 18 NA CATSGIPQLTVSNQPQHF TGTGCCACCAGTGGGATTCCCCAATTGACAGTTTCCAATCAGCCCCAGCATTTT
TRBJ2-1 TRBV7-3 NA 15 NA CASSSGTGPMAEQFF TGTGCCAGCAGCTCTGGGACTGGGCCCATGGCGGAGCAGTTCTTC
TRBJ2-3 TRBV5-1 NA 12 NA CASRREADTQYF TGCGCCAGCAGAAGGGAGGCCGATACGCAGTATTTT
TRBJ1-6 TRBV6-6 NA 14 NA CASSYGGGNSPLHF TGTGCCAGCAGTTACGGCGGGGGGAATTCACCCCTCCACTTT
TRBJ2-5 TRBV24-1 NA 17 TRBD1 CATSDFERGRPGETQYF TGTGCCACCAGTGATTTCGAAAGGGGGCGGCCTGGTGAGACCCAGTACTTC
TRBJ2-7 TRBV7-6 NA 14 NA CASSPVQGIYEQYF TGTGCCAGCAGCCCGGTGCAGGGCATCTACGAGCAGTACTTC
TRBJ1-1 TRBV11-3 NA 12 NA CASSRGNTEAFF TGTGCCAGCAGCAGGGGGAACACTGAAGCTTTCTTT
TRBJ1-4 TRBV4-3 NA 15 NA CASSQVRGTNEKLFF TGCGCCAGCAGCCAAGTGAGGGGGACTAATGAAAAACTGTTTTTT
TRBJ1-1 TRBV7-9 NA 16 NA CASREIGEGMNTEAFF TGTGCCAGCAGGGAGATCGGGGAGGGGATGAACACTGAAGCTTTCTTT
TRBJ2-2 TRBV29-1 once 16 TRBD1 CSVEDGWAGGAGELFF TGCAGCGTTGAAGATGGGTGGGCAGGGGGCGCCGGGGAGCTGTTTTTT
TRBJ1-2 TRBV30 NA 11 TRBD1 CAWLTGVGYTF TGTGCCTGGCTAACAGGGGTCGGCTACACCTTC
TRBJ1-2 TRBV18 NA 13 NA CASSPPGESGYTF TGTGCCAGCTCACCACCTGGGGAGAGTGGCTACACCTTC
TRBJ2-6 TRBV5-6 few 15 TRBD2 CASTRGGSGANVLTF TGTGCCAGCACTCGGGGAGGGTCTGGGGCCAACGTCCTGACTTTC
TRBJ1-1 TRBV6-5 once 14 NA CASSYQGRDTEAFF TGTGCCAGCAGTTACCAGGGCCGGGACACTGAAGCTTTCTTT
TRBJ1-6 TRBV7-2 NA 14 TRBD1 CASSPTGVNSPLHF TGTGCCAGCAGCCCCACAGGGGTTAATTCACCCCTCCACTTT
TRBJ1-2 TRBV6-5 NA 11 NA CASTGAYGYTF TGTGCCAGCACAGGGGCTTACGGCTACACCTTC
TRBJ2-5 TRBV9 NA 16 TRBD1 CASSASGGQGGETQYF TGTGCCAGCAGCGCCTCCGGAGGACAGGGAGGAGAGACCCAGTACTTC
TRBJ2-2 TRBV14 NA 14 NA CASSLLSYTGELFF TGTGCCAGCAGCCTTCTCTCCTACACCGGGGAGCTGTTTTTT
TRBJ1-3 TRBV2 NA 14 TRBD1 CASSWTGGGDTIYF TGTGCCAGCTCGTGGACAGGGGGAGGGGACACCATATATTTT
TRBJ1-2 TRBV20-1 NA 12 NA CSASTGIYGYTF TGCAGTGCAAGTACAGGGATCTATGGCTACACCTTC
TRBJ1-2 TRBV9 few 13 TRBD1 CASSVDRGYGYTF TGTGCCAGCAGCGTAGACAGGGGCTATGGCTACACCTTC
TRBJ2-1 TRBV24-1 NA 12 TRBD1 CATDRGDNEQFF TGTGCCACCGACAGGGGGGACAATGAGCAGTTCTTC
TRBJ1-1 TRBV25-1 NA 15 TRBD1 CASSEAGQMNTEAFF TGTGCCAGCAGTGAGGCGGGACAGATGAACACTGAAGCTTTCTTT